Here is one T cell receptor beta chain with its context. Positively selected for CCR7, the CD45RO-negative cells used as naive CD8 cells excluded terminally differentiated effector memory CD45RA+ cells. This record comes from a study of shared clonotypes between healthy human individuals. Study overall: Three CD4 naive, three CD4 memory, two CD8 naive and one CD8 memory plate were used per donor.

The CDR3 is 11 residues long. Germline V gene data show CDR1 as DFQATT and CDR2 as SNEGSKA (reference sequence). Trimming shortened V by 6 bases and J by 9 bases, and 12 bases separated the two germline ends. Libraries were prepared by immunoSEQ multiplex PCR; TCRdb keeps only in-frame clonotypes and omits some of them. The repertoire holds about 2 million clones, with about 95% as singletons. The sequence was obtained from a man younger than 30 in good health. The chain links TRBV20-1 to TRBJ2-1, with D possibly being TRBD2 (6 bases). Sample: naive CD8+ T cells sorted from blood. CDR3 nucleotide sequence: TGCAGTGCCGAGGAGGGGATTGAGCAGTTCTTC. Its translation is CSAEEGIEQFF.